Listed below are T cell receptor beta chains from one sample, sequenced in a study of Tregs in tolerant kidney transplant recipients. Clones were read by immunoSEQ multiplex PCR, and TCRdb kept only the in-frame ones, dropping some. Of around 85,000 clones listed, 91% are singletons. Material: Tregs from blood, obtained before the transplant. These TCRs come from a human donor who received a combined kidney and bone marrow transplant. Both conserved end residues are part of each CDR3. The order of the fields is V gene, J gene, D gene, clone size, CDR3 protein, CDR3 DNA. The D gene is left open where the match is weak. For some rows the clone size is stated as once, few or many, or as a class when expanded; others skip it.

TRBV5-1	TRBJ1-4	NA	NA	CASSPWATNEKLFF	TGCGCCAGCAGCCCCTGGGCAACTAATGAAAAACTGTTTTTT
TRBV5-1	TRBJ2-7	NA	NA	CASSSQGYEQYF	TGCGCCAGCAGCTCTCAGGGGTACGAGCAGTACTTC
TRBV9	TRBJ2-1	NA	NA	CASSGNWGGEQFF	TGTGCCAGCAGCGGAAACTGGGGAGGCGAGCAGTTCTTC
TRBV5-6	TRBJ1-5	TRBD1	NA	CASSAGTGGGQSQPQHF	TGTGCCAGCAGCGCCGGGACAGGGGGCGGTCAGAGTCAGCCCCAGCATTTT
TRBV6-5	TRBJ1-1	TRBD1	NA	CASRGTGGIVAEAFF	TGTGCCAGCAGGGGGACAGGGGGCATAGTCGCTGAAGCTTTCTTT
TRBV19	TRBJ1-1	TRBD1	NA	CASSIVTGGYNTEAFF	TGTGCCAGTAGTATCGTTACAGGGGGATATAACACTGAAGCTTTCTTT
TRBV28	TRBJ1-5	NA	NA	CASSLLAQMVQPQHF	TGTGCCAGCAGTTTATTGGCACAGATGGTACAGCCCCAGCATTTT
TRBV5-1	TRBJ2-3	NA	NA	CASSFGLSTDTQYF	TGCGCCAGCAGCTTTGGACTCTCCACAGATACGCAGTATTTT
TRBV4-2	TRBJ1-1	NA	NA	CASSPGDIRTEAFF	TGTGCCAGCAGCCCAGGGGACATAAGAACTGAAGCTTTCTTT
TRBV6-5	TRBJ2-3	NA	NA	CASSLGSVTDTQYF	TGTGCCAGCAGCCTCGGTAGCGTCACAGATACGCAGTATTTT
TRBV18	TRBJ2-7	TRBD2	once	CASSPLAGGLEQYF	TGTGCCAGCTCACCACTAGCGGGAGGGCTCGAGCAGTACTTC
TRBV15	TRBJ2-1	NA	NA	CATSSGGWGDEQFF	TGTGCCACCAGCAGTGGCGGGTGGGGCGATGAGCAGTTCTTC
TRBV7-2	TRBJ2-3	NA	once	CASSLGLSTSTDTQYF	TGTGCCAGCAGCTTAGGACTATCAACTAGCACAGATACGCAGTATTTT
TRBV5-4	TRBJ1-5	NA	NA	CASGMDGSNQPQHF	TGTGCCAGCGGGATGGACGGTTCCAATCAGCCCCAGCATTTT
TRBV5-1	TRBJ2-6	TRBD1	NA	CASSVTGIGANVLTF	TGCGCCAGCAGCGTGACAGGGATCGGGGCCAACGTCCTGACTTTC
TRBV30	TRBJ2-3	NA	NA	CAWRGSGTDTQYF	TGTGCCTGGAGGGGGTCCGGCACAGATACGCAGTATTTT
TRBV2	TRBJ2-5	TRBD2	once	CASSAGLAGGQETQYF	TGTGCCAGCAGTGCCGGACTAGCGGGAGGGCAGGAGACCCAGTACTTC